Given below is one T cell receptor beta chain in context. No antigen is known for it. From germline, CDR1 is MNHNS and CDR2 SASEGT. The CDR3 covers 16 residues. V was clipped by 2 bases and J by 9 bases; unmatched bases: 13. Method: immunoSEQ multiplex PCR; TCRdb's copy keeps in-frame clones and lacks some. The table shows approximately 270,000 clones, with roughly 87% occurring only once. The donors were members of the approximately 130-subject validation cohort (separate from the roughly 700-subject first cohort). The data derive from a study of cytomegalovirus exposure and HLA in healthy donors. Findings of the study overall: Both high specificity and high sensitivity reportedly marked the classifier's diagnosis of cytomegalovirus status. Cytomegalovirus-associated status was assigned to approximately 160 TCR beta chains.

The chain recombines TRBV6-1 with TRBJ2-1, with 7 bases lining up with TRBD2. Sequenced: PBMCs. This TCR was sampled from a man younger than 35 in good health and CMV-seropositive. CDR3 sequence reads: CASSERPSGAGGEQFF. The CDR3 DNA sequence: TGTGCCAGCAGTGAACGGCCTAGCGGCGCCGGAGGTGAGCAGTTCTTC.